Shown below are 25 T cell receptor beta chains from a single sample sequenced in a study of blood T cell repertoires in COVID-19 (dated by TCRdb to the early 2020s). Library prep was done by the immunoSEQ multiplex PCR assay. In its TCRdb copy, this immuneACCESS table keeps in-frame sequences only and misses some clones. Where compared with another copy, unresolved V genes explain less than half of these, and the others have no known cause. The sample includes approximately 300,000 clones, with about 92% observed a single time. The ten largest clones represent under 20% of the sample. The sequenced sample consisted of PBMCs or T cells enriched from blood (not recorded which). These TCRs come from a woman aged 25 to 39 who had recovered from COVID-19.

The chain employs TRBV18 and TRBJ2-5, with D tentatively TRBD1 (7 bases). The CDR3 length is 15 residues. CDR1 KGHSH and CDR2 LQKENI come from the germline V gene. Trimming cost V 4 bases and J 1 base, with 13 bases left between them. Here the CDR3 reads CASSRRGQLQETQYF. In nucleotides, the CDR3 is TGTGCCAGCTCACGGCGGGGACAGCTCCAAGAGACCCAGTACTTC.

Here the CDR3 DNA reads TGCGCCAGCAGCCAAGTTGGCCCAAACACCGGGGAGCTGTTTTTT. Encoded protein: CASSQVGPNTGELFF. This chain uses TRBV4-1 with TRBJ2-2; D not certain. This CDR3 region has 15 residues. V dropped 1 base and J dropped 2 bases, with 8 bases sitting between them. CDR1 and CDR2 (germline): MGHRA, YSYEKL.

V is TRBV27 and J is TRBJ2-5; TRBD2 aligns across 8 bases. CDR1 MNHEY and CDR2 SMNVEV come from the germline V gene (reference sequence). The trim removed 7 bases at V and 1 base at J, leaving 8 bases unmatched. The CDR3 is made up of 15 amino acids. In DNA form, the CDR3 reads TGTGCCAGCAAGGAGCGGGGGTACCCCCAAGAGACCCAGTACTTC. It translates to CASKERGYPQETQYF.

The chain recombines TRBV18 with TRBJ2-7; perhaps TRBD2 as D (7 bases). The CDR3 totals 14 residues. Trimming pared 2 bases from V and 3 bases from J, leaving 11 bases between. CDR1 and CDR2 from the germline V gene are KGHSH and LQKENI. The CDR3 reads CASSPAGAIYEQYF. The CDR3 DNA reads TGTGCCAGCTCACCAGCGGGGGCGATCTACGAGCAGTACTTC.

This clone was seen just once. V and J are TRBV6-2 or TRBV6-3 and TRBJ1-4; 8 nucleotides agree with TRBD1. This CDR3 has 19 amino acids. The V gene end was trimmed by 6 bases and the J gene end by 6 bases; junction bases not matched to a gene: 21. CDR1 and CDR2 (germline): MNHEY, SVGEGT. In DNA form, the CDR3 reads TGTGCCAGCAGCCTACCCTCACTCCGGACAGGGAGTTTCGATGAAAAACTGTTTTTT. It yields the protein CASSLPSLRTGSFDEKLFF.

The chain employs TRBV5-1 and TRBJ1-2; the match to TRBD1 covers 9 bases. The CDR3 consists of 12 residues. J gave up 5 bases and V 4 bases, and 0 bases lay outside the gene matches. CDR1 and CDR2 from the germline V gene are SGHRS and YFSETQ. CDR3 nucleotide sequence: TGCGCCAGCAGCGGACAGGGGTATGGCTACACCTTC. Translation: CASSGQGYGYTF.

The J gene is TRBJ1-2, the V gene TRBV20-1; 7 bases map to TRBD1. The CDR3 totals 11 residues. Looked up from germline, CDR1 is DFQATT and CDR2 is SNEGSKA (reference sequence). V was clipped by 8 bases and J by 8 bases; unmatched bases: 8. CDR3 sequence: CSSTGETGYTF. The CDR3 DNA reads as TGCAGTTCAACAGGGGAGACGGGCTACACCTTC.

V usage is TRBV3-1 (or the pseudogene TRBV3-2) and J usage is TRBJ1-1, with D uncertain. This CDR3 is 12 amino acids long. V lost 3 bases and J 10 bases, leaving 12 bases between the germline ends. The germline V gene encodes CDR1 LGHDT and CDR2 YNNKEL (reference sequence). CDR3 DNA sequence: TGTGCCAGCAGCCAGGCCGAGGGTCGAGCTTTCTTT. Protein sequence: CASSQAEGRAFF.

The chain has TRBV5-1 and TRBJ2-5, with D possibly TRBD2 on 6 matching bases. Trimming removed 0 bases from V and 2 bases from J, with 8 bases in between. The CDR3 is made up of 14 amino acids. Per the germline V gene, CDR1 is SGHRS and CDR2 is YFSETQ. The CDR3 sequence is CASSLAEGQETQYF. In DNA form, the CDR3 reads TGCGCCAGCAGCTTGGCGGAGGGTCAAGAGACCCAGTACTTC.

This rearrangement joins TRBV27 to TRBJ2-1; 8 bases agree with TRBD2. Trimming took 11 bases from V and 8 from J; bases not matched to a gene: 17. In germline, CDR1 is MNHEY, CDR2 SMNVEV (reference sequence). The CDR3 is made up of 15 amino acids. In DNA form, the CDR3 reads TGTGCCTCTCACGGGCTGGCAGCGGGAGAGGATGAGCAGTTCTTC. It codes for CASHGLAAGEDEQFF.

This clone was counted a few times. CDR3 DNA sequence: TGTGCCAGCAGCGGCGTAAGAACAGGGACGAACACTGAAGCTTTCTTT. This codes for CASSGVRTGTNTEAFF. V is TRBV5-6 and J is TRBJ1-1; possibly TRBD1 for D (6 bases). There are 16 residues in the CDR3. The ends were cut back, 4 bases at V and 1 base at J, with 17 bases in the middle. Germline CDR1 is SGHDT and CDR2 is YYEEEE.

This clone came up a few times. The chain is built from TRBV11-3 and TRBJ1-1, with 7 bases lining up with TRBD1. The CDR3 has 15 amino acids. Trimming removed 4 bases from V and 1 base from J; junction bases left unmatched: 6. CDR1 and CDR2 from the germline V gene are SGHNT and YENEEA. CDR3: CASSWTGQQNTEAFF. CDR3 in DNA: TGTGCCAGCAGCTGGACGGGACAGCAGAACACTGAAGCTTTCTTT.

The V call is TRBV5-4, the J call TRBJ2-1, with D perhaps TRBD2 (6 bases). Germline lookup yields CDR1 SGHNT and CDR2 YYREEE (reference sequence). V lost 5 bases to trimming and J lost 4 bases, with 16 bases between them. The CDR3 is 15 residues long. CDR3 amino acids: CASSYPKGTYNEQFF. The CDR3 coding sequence is TGTGCCAGCAGTTATCCTAAGGGGACTTACAATGAGCAGTTCTTC.

This chain connects TRBV6-2 or TRBV6-3 to TRBJ1-5, with 8 bases fitting TRBD1. V trimming: 2 bases; J trimming: 6 bases; junction bases outside the gene matches: 6. Germline V gene sequence: CDR1 MNHEY, CDR2 SVGEGT. The CDR3 consists of 15 residues. The CDR3 nucleotides are TGTGCCAGCAGTTACCGCGACAGGGGCGTTCAGCCCCAGCATTTT. This codes for CASSYRDRGVQPQHF.

This sequence joins TRBV27 and TRBJ2-6, with 11 bases identical to TRBD2. CDR3 length: 17 amino acids. The trim removed 4 bases at V and 2 bases at J, leaving 4 bases unmatched. Germline V gene lookup returns CDR1 MNHEY and CDR2 SMNVEV (reference sequence). CDR3 bases: TGTGCCAGCAGTTCCCTAGCGGGAGGTGCTGGGGCCAACGTCCTGACTTTC. The encoded protein is CASSSLAGGAGANVLTF.

The genes are TRBV19 and TRBJ2-3, with D maybe TRBD1 (6 bases). Between the trimmed V and J ends, which lost 5 bases and 3 bases, there was a span of 9 bases. In germline, CDR1 is LNHDA, CDR2 SQIVND (reference sequence). The CDR3 has 13 amino acids. The CDR3 DNA reads as TGTGCCAGTAGTGCTCAGGGGACAGATACGCAGTATTTT. It codes for CASSAQGTDTQYF.

In the case of this clone: At the DNA level, this CDR3 is encoded by other sequences in the same sample as well. The chain has TRBV30 and TRBJ1-6, with D hard to call. The CDR3 loop spans 15 amino acids. V was clipped by 0 bases and J by 6 bases, with 12 bases between them. The V gene's germline CDR1 is GTSNPN and CDR2 SVGIG (reference sequence). This CDR3 is CAWSVPGGSNSPLHF. The CDR3 DNA is TGTGCCTGGAGTGTACCGGGTGGTAGTAATTCACCCCTCCACTTT.

The chain couples TRBV19 to TRBJ1-2; no firm D call. Trimming left V 5 bases short and J 4 bases short, with 14 bases between. The CDR3 consists of 14 residues. Germline V CDR1 and CDR2: LNHDA, SQIVND (reference sequence). The DNA for the CDR3 is TGTGCCAGTAGTGGTGCATCTCGCGGCTATGGCTACACCTTC. Protein: CASSGASRGYGYTF.

The chain couples TRBV7-9 to TRBJ2-7, with 7 bases that match TRBD1. V lost 2 bases, J lost 6 bases, and 10 bases stayed unmatched. The germline CDR1 and CDR2 sequences are SEHNR and FQNEAQ (reference sequence). This CDR3 has 15 amino acids. CDR3 region: CASSLLTGVGGEQYF. CDR3 nucleotide sequence: TGTGCCAGCAGCTTACTTACAGGGGTCGGAGGCGAGCAGTACTTC.

This clone was detected only once. This rearrangement joins TRBV5-1 to TRBJ2-5, with a possible D match to TRBD2 (5 bases). Germline V gives CDR1 SGHRS, CDR2 YFSETQ. The CDR3 covers 14 residues. The germline V and J ends were trimmed by 0 bases and 4 bases, with 10 bases remaining between them. DNA of the CDR3: TGCGCCAGCAGCTTGGATCGGGGTGGAGAGACCCAGTACTTC. This sequence encodes CASSLDRGGETQYF.

The rearrangement joins TRBV29-1 to TRBJ1-5; D might be TRBD1 (6 bases). The germline V and J ends were trimmed by 5 bases and 0 bases, with 8 bases remaining between them. CDR3 size: 13 residues. The germline V gene encodes CDR1 SQVTM and CDR2 ANQGSEA. The CDR3 coding sequence is TGCAGCGTTAGGACAGCTAGCAATCAGCCCCAGCATTTT. Residues: CSVRTASNQPQHF.

To note about this clone: One junction end does not reproduce the germline sequence, and a read error may be involved. The chain carries TRBV18 and TRBJ1-5; D is unclear. Germline assignment: CDR1 KGHSH and CDR2 LQKENI. There are 9 residues in the CDR3. CDR3 in DNA: TGTGCCAGCCCGGGAAGTAGTACATTT. Translating it yields CASPGSSTF. The whole variable domain, filled in from reference TRBV18 and TRBJ1-5, reads NAGVMQNPRHLVRRRGQEARLRCSPMKGHSHVYWYRQLPEEGLKFMVYLQKENIIDESGMPKERFSAEFPKEGPSILRIQQVVRGDSAAYFCASPGSSTFGDGTRLSIL.

This clone was observed a few times. This chain connects TRBV11-1 to TRBJ2-7; the D gene is possibly TRBD2 (5 bases). The CDR3 length is 13 residues. CDR1 and CDR2 (germline): SGHAT, FQDESV (reference sequence). Trimming pared 7 bases from V and 2 bases from J, leaving 12 bases between. DNA for the CDR3: TGTGCCAGCACCAAGAGCGGACCCTACGAGCAGTACTTC. It yields the protein CASTKSGPYEQYF. Full variable domain (outside the CDR3, taken from reference TRBV11-1 and TRBJ2-7): EAEVAQSPRYKITEKSQAVAFWCDPISGHATLYWYRQILGQGPELLVQFQDESVVDDSQLPKDRFSAERLKGVDSTLKIQPAELGDSAMYLCASTKSGPYEQYFGPGTRLTVT.

The chain joins TRBV5-1 to TRBJ1-5, with a possible D match to TRBD1 (6 bases). Germline loops: CDR1 SGHRS, CDR2 YFSETQ. CDR3 size: 14 residues. V was clipped by 4 bases and J by 3 bases, with 11 bases between them. CDR3 sequence: CASSPGAYNQPQHF. The CDR3 nucleotides are TGCGCCAGCAGCCCAGGGGCGTACAATCAGCCCCAGCATTTT. The full variable domain, rest sourced from reference TRBV5-1 and TRBJ1-5, is KAGVTQTPRYLIKTRGQQVTLSCSPISGHRSVSWYQQTPGQGLQFLFEYFSETQRNKGNFPGRFSGRQFSNSRSEMNVSTLELGDSALYLCASSPGAYNQPQHFGDGTRLSIL.

The V call is TRBV6-5, the J call TRBJ1-6; D remains ambiguous. Germline-derived CDR1 and CDR2 are MNHEY and SVGAGI. V was pared by 6 bases and J by 1 base, with 10 bases between. The CDR3 has 15 amino acids. CDR3 loop: CASRAHGSYNSPLHF. The CDR3 DNA reads as TGTGCCAGCAGGGCCCACGGGTCCTATAATTCACCCCTCCACTTT.